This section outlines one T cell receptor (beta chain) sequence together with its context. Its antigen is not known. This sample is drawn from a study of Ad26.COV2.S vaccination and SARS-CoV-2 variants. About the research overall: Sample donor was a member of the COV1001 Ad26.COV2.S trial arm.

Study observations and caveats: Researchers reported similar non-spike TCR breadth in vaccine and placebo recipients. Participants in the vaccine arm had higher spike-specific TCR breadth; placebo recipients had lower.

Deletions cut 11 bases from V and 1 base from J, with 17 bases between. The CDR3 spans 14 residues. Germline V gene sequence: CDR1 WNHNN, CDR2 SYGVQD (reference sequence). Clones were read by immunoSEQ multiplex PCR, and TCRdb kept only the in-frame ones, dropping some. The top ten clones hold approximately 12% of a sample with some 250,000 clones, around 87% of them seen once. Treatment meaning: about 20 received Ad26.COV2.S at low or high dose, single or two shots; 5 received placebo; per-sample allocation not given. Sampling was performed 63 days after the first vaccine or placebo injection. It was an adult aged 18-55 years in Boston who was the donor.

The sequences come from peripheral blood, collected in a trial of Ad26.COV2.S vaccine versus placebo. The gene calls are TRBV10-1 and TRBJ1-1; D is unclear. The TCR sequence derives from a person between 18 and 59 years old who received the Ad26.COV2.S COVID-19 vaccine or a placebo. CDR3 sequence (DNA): TGCGCCCCCAGGTGGAGGGTGCGGAACACTGAAGCTTTCTTT. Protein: CAPRWRVRNTEAFF.